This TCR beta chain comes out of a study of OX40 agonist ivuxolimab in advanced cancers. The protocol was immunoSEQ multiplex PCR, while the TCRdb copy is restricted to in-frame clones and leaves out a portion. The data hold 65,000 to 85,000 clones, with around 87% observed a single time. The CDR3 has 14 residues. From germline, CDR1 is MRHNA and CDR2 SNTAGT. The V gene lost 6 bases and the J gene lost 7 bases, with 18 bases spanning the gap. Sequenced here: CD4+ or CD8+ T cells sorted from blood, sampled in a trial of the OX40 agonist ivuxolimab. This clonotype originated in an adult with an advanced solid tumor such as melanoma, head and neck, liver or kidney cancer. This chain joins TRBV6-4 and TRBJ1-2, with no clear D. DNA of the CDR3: TGTGCCAGCAGGGCCGACCTGTACCTGGGTGGCTACACCTTC. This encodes CASRADLYLGGYTF.